Included here is one T cell receptor (beta chain) sequence, with context. The data are from a study of blood T cell repertoires in COVID-19. At the level of the study: Some COVID-19 samples were acute and others convalescent; all came from the United States, Italy and Spain.

The data were produced by immunoSEQ multiplex PCR, yet TCRdb's version contains in-frame clones alone and is incomplete. The data show under 250,000 clones, 65% to 85% seen once. Germline V lookup: CDR1 LNHDA, CDR2 SQIVND (reference sequence). V lost 5 bases to trimming and J lost 1 base; unmatched junction nucleotides: 6. The CDR3 sequence is 16 residues long. The TCR comes from a man between 45 and 60 years old with active or convalescent COVID-19. The sequencing input was peripheral blood. J is TRBJ2-7 and V is TRBV19; TRBD2 agrees at 12 bases. The CDR3 here is CASSVILAGGSYEQYF. The CDR3 DNA reads TGTGCCAGTAGTGTTATCCTAGCGGGAGGGTCCTACGAGCAGTACTTC.